This entry lists 20 T cell receptor beta chains sequenced from one sample in a study of T cell responses to AZD1222 COVID-19 vaccine. Clones were sequenced by immunoSEQ multiplex PCR, and TCRdb holds only the in-frame ones, with some missing. There are about 160,000 clones in the sample; 70% to 90% occur only once, and about 5% lies in the top ten. The sample in question was peripheral blood, obtained on day 0 of AZD1222 vaccination. Source of these receptors: an adult in good health.

The chain uses TRBV5-1 and TRBJ2-3, with 10 nucleotides matching TRBD2. This CDR3 comprises 16 residues. The germline V gene has CDR1 SGHRS and CDR2 YFSETQ. The V gene end was trimmed by 4 bases and the J gene end by 0 bases; junction bases not matched to a gene: 5. The CDR3 here is CASSILTSGSTDTQYF. The CDR3 DNA reads as TGCGCCAGCAGCATCTTGACTAGCGGGAGCACAGATACGCAGTATTTT.

A note on this clone: An end of the junction differs from the germline gene, which may be a read error. The V call is TRBV7-2, the J call TRBJ2-4; no firm D call. CDR1 and CDR2 (germline): SGHTA, FQGNSA. The length of the CDR3 is 14 residues. The CDR3 loop is CARSYGPPKNIQYF. In nucleotides, the CDR3 is TGTGCCAGGAGCTATGGTCCCCCCAAGAACATTCAGTACTTC.

The V gene is TRBV7-9, the J gene TRBJ2-7, with D perhaps being TRBD1 or TRBD2 (5 bases each). CDR1 is SEHNR and CDR2 is FQNEAQ in the germline V gene (reference sequence). CDR3 size: 12 residues. Trimming removed 3 bases at V and 7 bases at J, with 10 bases between. The CDR3 nucleotides are TGTGCCAGCAGCTTCGGGACGGTTGAGCAGTACTTC. It codes for CASSFGTVEQYF.

This clone has just one count. The V and J genes are TRBV28 and TRBJ1-2; 9 positions agree with TRBD1. After removal of 7 bases from V and 4 bases from J, the junction contained 7 bases not matched to a gene. This CDR3 has 14 amino acids. CDR1 is MDHEN, CDR2 SYDVKM, per germline. The CDR3: CASTTGGAPYGYTF. DNA of the CDR3: TGTGCCAGCACAACAGGGGGCGCTCCCTATGGCTACACCTTC.

This clone was seen once. The chain uses TRBV4-1 and TRBJ1-1, with TRBD1 matching over 7 bases. The CDR3 is 15 residues long. Germline loops: CDR1 MGHRA, CDR2 YSYEKL. V was pared by 0 bases and J by 6 bases, with 7 bases of the junction left unmatched. The CDR3 loop is CASSQDRNRGSEAFF. Written as DNA, the CDR3 is TGCGCCAGCAGCCAAGATCGGAACAGGGGCTCTGAAGCTTTCTTT.

CDR3 nucleotides: TGTGCCAGCAGTTTACAGGGACGCAATCAGCCCCAGCATTTT. Translated, it gives CASSLQGRNQPQHF. The V gene is TRBV27, the J gene TRBJ1-5; a possible D gene is TRBD1 (5 bases). This CDR3 is 14 amino acids long. Per germline, CDR1 MNHEY and CDR2 SMNVEV (reference sequence). V was cut by 2 bases and J by 2 bases, with 7 bases left in between.

The chain is built from TRBV7-2 and TRBJ1-6; no definite D call. CDR1 is SGHTA, CDR2 FQGNSA, per germline. With 1 base removed from V and 5 bases from J, the gap between germline ends came to 6 bases. The CDR3 extends over 14 amino acids. The DNA of the CDR3 is TGTGCCAGCAGCTTAGGCGTCAATAATTCACCCCTCCACTTT. Its translation is CASSLGVNNSPLHF.

The chain employs TRBV7-3 and TRBJ2-5; 7 bases are shared with TRBD2. With 6 bases clipped from V and 4 bases from J, the junction kept 5 bases outside the gene matches. The germline gives CDR1 SGHTA, CDR2 FQGTGA. The CDR3 is 13 amino acids. Here the CDR3 DNA reads TGTGCCAGCAGTATGACTAGCTTAGAGACCCAGTACTTC. Translated: CASSMTSLETQYF.

This chain uses TRBV5-1 with TRBJ1-6, with 9 positions matching TRBD1. The germline CDR1 and CDR2 sequences are SGHRS and YFSETQ. Trimming took 7 bases from V and 5 from J; bases not matched to a gene: 1. CDR3 length equals 13 residues. The CDR3 bases are TGCGCCAGCCGGGACAGGGATAATTCACCCCTCCACTTT. Protein sequence: CASRDRDNSPLHF. The variable domain in full, completed from reference TRBV5-1 and TRBJ1-6, reads KAGVTQTPRYLIKTRGQQVTLSCSPISGHRSVSWYQQTPGQGLQFLFEYFSETQRNKGNFPGRFSGRQFSNSRSEMNVSTLELGDSALYLCASRDRDNSPLHFGNGTRLTVT.

A single count supports this clone. The rearrangement links TRBV27 to TRBJ1-6, with 7 bases lining up with TRBD1. Germline loops: CDR1 MNHEY, CDR2 SMNVEV (reference sequence). V lost 2 bases, J lost 9 bases, and 4 bases stayed unmatched. This CDR3 comprises 14 residues. The CDR3: CASSLRQGLSPLHF. CDR3 DNA sequence: TGTGCCAGCAGTTTACGACAGGGACTTTCACCCCTCCACTTT.

J is TRBJ1-5 and V is TRBV6-5, with TRBD1 matching 7 bases. Germline CDR1 MNHEY, CDR2 SVGAGI. J was trimmed by 0 bases and V by 7 bases; bases with no gene match: 6. CDR3 length equals 15 residues. The CDR3 bases are TGTGCCAGCACCACAGGGGTTGGTAGCAATCAGCCCCAGCATTTT. Residues: CASTTGVGSNQPQHF.

This chain links TRBV6-2 or TRBV6-3 with TRBJ1-2, with 8 bases aligning to TRBD1. V lost 5 bases to trimming and J lost 7 bases; unmatched junction nucleotides: 6. Germline V gene lookup returns CDR1 MNHEY and CDR2 SVGEGT. The CDR3 length is 13 residues. This chain's CDR3 is CASSADRDRGYTF. In nucleotides, the CDR3 is TGTGCCAGCAGTGCGGACAGGGATCGTGGCTACACCTTC.

This clone was counted once. The chain carries TRBV11-2 and TRBJ1-3; 9 nucleotides align to TRBD1. This CDR3 comprises 16 residues. Germline trimming cut 4 bases from V and 2 bases from J; bases unmatched to any gene: 6. Germline V gene data show CDR1 as SGHAT and CDR2 as FQNNGV. CDR3 nucleotides: TGTGCCAGCAGCTCCCGAGGACAGGGGACTGGAAACACCATATATTTT. It is translated as CASSSRGQGTGNTIYF.

The chain recombines TRBV2 with TRBJ1-2; TRBD1 might be the D (5 bases). CDR1 and CDR2 (germline): SNHLY, FYNNEI. CDR3 size: 12 residues. V was shortened by 8 bases and J by 7 bases, with 14 bases between the two germline ends. The CDR3 protein is CASLQERAGYTF. The CDR3 DNA reads TGTGCCAGCCTACAGGAACGGGCTGGCTACACCTTC.

The rearrangement links TRBV7-8 to TRBJ1-2, with no clear D. Germline V CDR1 and CDR2: SGHVS, FQNEAQ. V gave up 5 bases and J gave up 7 bases, with 17 bases separating them. The CDR3 covers 14 residues. The CDR3, as DNA: TGTGCCAGCAGCCTCCGCTGGTTGGCGGCTGGCTACACCTTC. It encodes CASSLRWLAAGYTF.

This chain links TRBV19 with TRBJ1-5; D perhaps matches TRBD1 (5 bases). Per germline, CDR1 LNHDA and CDR2 SQIVND (reference sequence). V lost 4 bases, J lost 8 bases, and 9 bases lay in between. This CDR3 is 12 amino acids long. This CDR3 is CASSTGGEPQHF. As DNA, the CDR3 is TGTGCCAGTAGTACTGGGGGGGAGCCCCAGCATTTT. Complete variable domain (other parts from reference TRBV19 and TRBJ1-5): DGGITQSPKYLFRKEGQNVTLSCEQNLNHDAMYWYRQDPGQGLRLIYYSQIVNDFQKGDIAEGYSVSREKKESFPLTVTSAQKNPTAFYLCASSTGGEPQHFGDGTRLSIL.

The V and J genes are TRBV19 and TRBJ1-5, with D possibly TRBD1 on 5 matching bases. The CDR3 has 14 amino acids. Germline V gene lookup returns CDR1 LNHDA and CDR2 SQIVND (reference sequence). The V end lost 4 bases, the J end lost 7 bases, and 14 bases lay between the germline ends. The DNA of the CDR3 is TGTGCCAGTAGTACCCAGGGTGGCTTGCAGCCCCAGCATTTT. It encodes CASSTQGGLQPQHF. The variable domain in full, with the rest retrieved from reference TRBV19 and TRBJ1-5, is DGGITQSPKYLFRKEGQNVTLSCEQNLNHDAMYWYRQDPGQGLRLIYYSQIVNDFQKGDIAEGYSVSREKKESFPLTVTSAQKNPTAFYLCASSTQGGLQPQHFGDGTRLSIL.

The chain links TRBV9 to TRBJ1-1; D perhaps matches TRBD1 (5 bases). CDR1 is SGDLS and CDR2 is YYNGEE in the germline V gene. V was cut by 3 bases and J by 0 bases, with 12 bases left in between. This CDR3 has 15 amino acids. DNA of the CDR3: TGTGCCAGCAGCGGACAGATTCAGATGAACACTGAAGCTTTCTTT. Its protein product is CASSGQIQMNTEAFF.

This chain links TRBV2 with TRBJ1-5; TRBD1 might be the D (6 bases). V gave up 7 bases and J gave up 3 bases, with 10 bases separating them. Germline CDR1 reads SNHLY; CDR2 reads FYNNEI. This CDR3 is 13 amino acids long. In nucleotides, the CDR3 is TGTGCCAGCATGAGGGACAACAATCAGCCCCAGCATTTT. This sequence encodes CASMRDNNQPQHF.

The V and J genes are TRBV6-6 and TRBJ1-5, with D perhaps TRBD1 (5 bases). The CDR3 has 15 amino acids. CDR1 and CDR2 from the germline V gene are MNHNY and SVGAGI (reference sequence). The V gene lost 2 bases and the J gene lost 0 bases, with 8 bases spanning the gap. CDR3 sequence (DNA): TGTGCCAGCAGTTACGTCCAGGGTAGCAATCAGCCCCAGCATTTT. Its translation is CASSYVQGSNQPQHF.